The 3 T cell receptor beta chains given below trace back to one sample, sequenced in a study of T cells after somatic rescue of genetic block. Sequenced by immunoSEQ multiplex PCR; TCRdb stores in-frame clones only, minus some. The data show 110,000 or so clones, with about 89% seen just once and about 1.5% held by the top ten. Sequenced material: peripheral blood mononuclear cells (PBMCs). These receptors came from a woman between 18 and 29 years old.

This sequence joins TRBV28 and TRBJ1-6; D is possibly TRBD1 (6 bases). Germline loops: CDR1 MDHEN, CDR2 SYDVKM. V gave up 10 bases and J gave up 12 bases, with 19 bases separating them. The CDR3 totals 13 residues. This chain's CDR3 is CATPGPGEGPLHF. CDR3 nucleotides: TGTGCCACCCCCGGACCAGGGGAGGGACCCCTCCACTTT.

The chain recombines TRBV19 with TRBJ1-5; weak D call: TRBD1 (6 bases). Trimming shortened V by 7 bases and J by 2 bases, and 18 bases separated the two germline ends. The germline gives CDR1 LNHDA, CDR2 SQIVND (reference sequence). The length of the CDR3 is 16 residues. The CDR3 coding sequence is TGTGCCAGTACTCCCAAGGGGGGGCAAGGCAATCAGCCCCAGCATTTT. Residues: CASTPKGGQGNQPQHF.

The CDR3 coding sequence is TGTGCCAGCAGCCCCATAGCGGGGGGGCCCGCATACAATGAGCAGTTCTTC. Amino acid sequence: CASSPIAGGPAYNEQFF. V is TRBV11-3 and J is TRBJ2-1, with 11 nucleotides matching TRBD2. J lost 4 bases, V lost 5 bases, and 10 bases had no gene match. The CDR3 has 17 residues. CDR1 and CDR2 from the germline V gene are SGHNT and YENEEA.